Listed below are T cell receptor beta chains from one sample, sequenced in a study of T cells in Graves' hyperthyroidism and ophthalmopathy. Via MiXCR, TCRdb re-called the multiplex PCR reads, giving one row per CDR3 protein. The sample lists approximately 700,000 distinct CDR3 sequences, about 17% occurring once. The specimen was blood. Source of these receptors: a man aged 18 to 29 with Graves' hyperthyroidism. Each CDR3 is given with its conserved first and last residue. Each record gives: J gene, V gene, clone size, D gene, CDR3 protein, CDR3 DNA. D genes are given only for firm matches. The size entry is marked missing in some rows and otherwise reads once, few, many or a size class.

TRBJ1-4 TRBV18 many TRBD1 CASSTTRRGEEKLFF TGTGCCAGCTCAACGACCCGCAGGGGGGAAGAAAAACTGTTTTTT
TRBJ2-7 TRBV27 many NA CASSLRGTVLSYEQYF TGTGCCAGCAGTTTACGGGGGACGGTTCTTTCCTACGAGCAGTACTTC
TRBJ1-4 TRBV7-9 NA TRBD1 CASSFDRGREKLFF TGTGCCAGCAGCTTCGACAGGGGGCGAGAAAAACTGTTTTTT
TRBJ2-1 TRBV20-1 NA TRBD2 CSARDKGVLAGGYYNEQFF TGCAGTGCTAGAGATAAAGGAGTGCTAGCGGGAGGGTACTACAATGAGCAGTTCTTC
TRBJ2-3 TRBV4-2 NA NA CASSPGRDRDTQYF TGTGCCAGCAGCCCTGGCAGAGACAGAGATACGCAGTATTTT
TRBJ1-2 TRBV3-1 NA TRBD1 CASSQAGQEGSGYTF TGTGCCAGCAGCCAAGCCGGACAGGAAGGCTCTGGCTACACCTTC
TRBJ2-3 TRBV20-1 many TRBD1 CSAREDRVRTDTQYF TGCAGTGCTAGAGAAGACAGGGTCCGGACAGATACGCAGTATTTT
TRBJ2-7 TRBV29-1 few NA CSAEGGGEQYF TGCAGCGCCGAGGGGGGAGGCGAGCAGTACTTC
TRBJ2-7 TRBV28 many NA CASSPGQMEEQYF TGTGCCAGCAGTCCCGGACAGATGGAAGAGCAGTACTTC
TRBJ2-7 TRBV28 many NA CASSSRPFEQYF TGTGCCAGCAGTTCTCGACCCTTCGAGCAGTACTTC
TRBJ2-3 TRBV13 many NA CASSPGEGADTQYF TGTGCCAGCAGCCCAGGAGAGGGGGCAGATACGCAGTATTTT
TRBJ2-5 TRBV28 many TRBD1 CAARDRGKETQYF TGTGCCGCGAGGGACAGGGGAAAAGAGACCCAGTACTTC
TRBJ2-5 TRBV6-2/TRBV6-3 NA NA CASSYWAGLTQETQYF TGTGCCAGCAGTTACTGGGCAGGGCTCACCCAAGAGACCCAGTACTTC
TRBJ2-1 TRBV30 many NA CAWRRGVGSYNEQFF TGTGCCTGGCGACGTGGCGTGGGCTCCTACAATGAGCAGTTCTTC
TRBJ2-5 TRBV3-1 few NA CASSQNPQGGETQYF TGTGCCAGCAGCCAAAATCCCCAGGGAGGAGAGACCCAGTACTTC